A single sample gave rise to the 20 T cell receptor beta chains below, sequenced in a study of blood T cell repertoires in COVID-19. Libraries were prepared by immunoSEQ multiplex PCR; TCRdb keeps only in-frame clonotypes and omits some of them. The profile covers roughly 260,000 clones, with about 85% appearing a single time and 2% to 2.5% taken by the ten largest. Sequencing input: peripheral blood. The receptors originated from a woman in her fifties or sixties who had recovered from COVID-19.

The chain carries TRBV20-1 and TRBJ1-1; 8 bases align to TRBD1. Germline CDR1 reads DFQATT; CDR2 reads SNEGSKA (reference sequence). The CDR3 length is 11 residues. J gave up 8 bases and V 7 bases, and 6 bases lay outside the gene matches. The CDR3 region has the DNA TGCAGTGGGTTTAACAGGGGGGAAGCTTTCTTT. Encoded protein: CSGFNRGEAFF.

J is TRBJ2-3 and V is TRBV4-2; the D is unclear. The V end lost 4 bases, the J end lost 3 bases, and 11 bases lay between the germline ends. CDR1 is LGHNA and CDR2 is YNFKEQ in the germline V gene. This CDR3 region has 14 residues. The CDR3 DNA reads TGTGCCAGCAGCCCTGGAGAGGAGACAGATACGCAGTATTTT. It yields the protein CASSPGEETDTQYF.

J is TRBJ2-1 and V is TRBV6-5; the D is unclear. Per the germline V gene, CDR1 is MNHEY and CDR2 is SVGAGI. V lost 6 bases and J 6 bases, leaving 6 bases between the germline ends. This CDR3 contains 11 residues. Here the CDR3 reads CASSSFNEQFF. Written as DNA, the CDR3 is TGTGCCAGCAGCTCGTTCAATGAGCAGTTCTTC.

DNA of the CDR3: TGTGCCAGCAGCACAGGGGGTGACCAGCGAGCTTTCTTT. This codes for CASSTGGDQRAFF. The chain employs TRBV6-5 and TRBJ1-1; TRBD1 aligns across 8 bases. CDR1 is MNHEY and CDR2 is SVGAGI in the germline V gene. J was trimmed by 10 bases and V by 6 bases; bases with no gene match: 10. The CDR3 runs 13 residues.

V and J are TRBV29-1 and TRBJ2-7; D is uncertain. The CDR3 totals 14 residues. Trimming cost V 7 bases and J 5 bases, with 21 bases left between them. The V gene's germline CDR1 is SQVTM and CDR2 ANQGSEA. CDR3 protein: CSAEVRLSGDEQYF. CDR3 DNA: TGCAGCGCTGAGGTCCGGTTGAGTGGTGACGAGCAGTACTTC.

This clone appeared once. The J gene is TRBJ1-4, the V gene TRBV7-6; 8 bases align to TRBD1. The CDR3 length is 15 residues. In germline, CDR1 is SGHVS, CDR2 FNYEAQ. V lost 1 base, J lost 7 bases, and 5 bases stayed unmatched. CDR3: CASSLVDRAAEKLFF. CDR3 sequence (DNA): TGTGCCAGCAGCTTAGTGGACAGGGCGGCTGAAAAACTGTTTTTT. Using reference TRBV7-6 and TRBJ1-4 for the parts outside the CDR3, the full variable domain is GAGVSQSPRYKVTKRGQDVALRCDPISGHVSLYWYRQALGQGPEFLTYFNYEAQQDKSGLPNDRFSAERPEGSISTLTIQRTEQRDSAMYRCASSLVDRAAEKLFFGSGTQLSVL.

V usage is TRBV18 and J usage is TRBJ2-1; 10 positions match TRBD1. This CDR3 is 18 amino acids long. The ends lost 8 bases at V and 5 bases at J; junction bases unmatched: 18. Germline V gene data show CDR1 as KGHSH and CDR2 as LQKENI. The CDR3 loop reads CASTSGDRGTLGDNEQFF. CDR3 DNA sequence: TGTGCCAGCACGAGTGGGGACAGGGGCACCCTAGGGGACAATGAGCAGTTCTTC.

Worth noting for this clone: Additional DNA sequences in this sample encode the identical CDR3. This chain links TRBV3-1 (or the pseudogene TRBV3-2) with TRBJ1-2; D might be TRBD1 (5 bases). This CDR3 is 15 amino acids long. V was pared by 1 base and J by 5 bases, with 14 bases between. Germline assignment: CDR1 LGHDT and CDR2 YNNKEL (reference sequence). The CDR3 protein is CASSQGRGGGYGYTF. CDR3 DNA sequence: TGTGCCAGCAGCCAAGGCCGGGGGGGAGGTTATGGCTACACCTTC.

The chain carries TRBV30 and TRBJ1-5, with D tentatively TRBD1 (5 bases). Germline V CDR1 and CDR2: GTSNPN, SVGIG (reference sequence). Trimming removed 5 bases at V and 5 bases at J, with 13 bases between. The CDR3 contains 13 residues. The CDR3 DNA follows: TGTGCCTGGGGGGATCGGGGGGATCAGCCCCAGCATTTT. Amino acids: CAWGDRGDQPQHF.

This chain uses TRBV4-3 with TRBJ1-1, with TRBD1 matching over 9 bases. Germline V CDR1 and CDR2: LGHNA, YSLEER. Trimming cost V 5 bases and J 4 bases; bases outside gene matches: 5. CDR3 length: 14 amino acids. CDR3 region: CASSSTGGVTEAFF. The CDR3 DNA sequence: TGCGCCAGCAGCTCGACAGGGGGGGTCACTGAAGCTTTCTTT.

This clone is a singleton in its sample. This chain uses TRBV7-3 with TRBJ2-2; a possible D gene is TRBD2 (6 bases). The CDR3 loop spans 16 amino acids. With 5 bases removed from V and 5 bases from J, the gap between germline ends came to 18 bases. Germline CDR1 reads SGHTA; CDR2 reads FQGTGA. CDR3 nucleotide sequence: TGTGCCAGCAGCGCCCTGGGAGGCGGTAATACCGGGGAGCTGTTTTTT. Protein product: CASSALGGGNTGELFF.

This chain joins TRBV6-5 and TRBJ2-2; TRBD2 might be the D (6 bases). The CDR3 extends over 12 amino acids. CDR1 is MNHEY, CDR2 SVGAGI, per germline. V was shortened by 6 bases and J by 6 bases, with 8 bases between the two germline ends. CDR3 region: CASSRGSGELFF. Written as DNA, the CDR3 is TGTGCCAGCAGCCGGGGGTCCGGGGAGCTGTTTTTT.

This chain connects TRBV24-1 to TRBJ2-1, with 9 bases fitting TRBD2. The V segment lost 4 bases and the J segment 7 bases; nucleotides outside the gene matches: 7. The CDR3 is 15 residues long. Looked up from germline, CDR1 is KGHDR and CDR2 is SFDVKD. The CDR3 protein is CATSEGAGGMNEQFF. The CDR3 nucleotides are TGTGCCACCAGTGAGGGAGCGGGGGGCATGAATGAGCAGTTCTTC.

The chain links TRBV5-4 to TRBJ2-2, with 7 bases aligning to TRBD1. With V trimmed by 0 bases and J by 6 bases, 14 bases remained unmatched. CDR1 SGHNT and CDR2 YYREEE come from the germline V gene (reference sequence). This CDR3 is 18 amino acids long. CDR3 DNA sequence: TGTGCCAGCAGCTTGGGGTCTAGGGGGCGCGGAGTCTCCGGGGAGCTGTTTTTT. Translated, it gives CASSLGSRGRGVSGELFF.

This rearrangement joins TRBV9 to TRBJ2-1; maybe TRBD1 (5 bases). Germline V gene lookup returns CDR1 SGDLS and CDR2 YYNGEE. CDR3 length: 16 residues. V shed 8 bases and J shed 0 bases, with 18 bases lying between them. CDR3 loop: CASTRQSLSSYNEQFF. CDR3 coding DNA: TGTGCCAGTACCCGACAGAGTTTGAGCTCCTACAATGAGCAGTTCTTC. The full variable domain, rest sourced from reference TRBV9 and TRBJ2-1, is DSGVTQTPKHLITATGQRVTLRCSPRSGDLSVYWYQQSLDQGLQFLIQYYNGEERAKGNILERFSAQQFPDLHSELNLSSLELGDSALYFCASTRQSLSSYNEQFFGPGTRLTVL.

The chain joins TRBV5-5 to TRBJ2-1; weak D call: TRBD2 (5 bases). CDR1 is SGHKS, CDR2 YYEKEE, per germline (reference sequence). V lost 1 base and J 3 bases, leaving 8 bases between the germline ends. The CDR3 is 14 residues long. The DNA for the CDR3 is TGTGCCAGCAGCTTGAGGGCGGGCTACAATGAGCAGTTCTTC. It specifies CASSLRAGYNEQFF.

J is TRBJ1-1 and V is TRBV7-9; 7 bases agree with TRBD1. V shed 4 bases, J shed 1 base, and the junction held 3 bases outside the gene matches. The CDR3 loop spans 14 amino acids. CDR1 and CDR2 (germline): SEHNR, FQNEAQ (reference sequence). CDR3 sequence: CASSSGTANTEAFF. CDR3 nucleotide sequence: TGTGCCAGCAGCTCCGGGACAGCGAACACTGAAGCTTTCTTT.

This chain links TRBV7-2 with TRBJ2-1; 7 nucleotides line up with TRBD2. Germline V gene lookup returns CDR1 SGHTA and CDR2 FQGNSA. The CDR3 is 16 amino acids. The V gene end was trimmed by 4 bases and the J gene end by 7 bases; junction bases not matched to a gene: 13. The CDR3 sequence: CASSSRTRGETNEQFF. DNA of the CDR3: TGTGCCAGCAGCTCGCGGACTAGAGGGGAAACAAATGAGCAGTTCTTC.

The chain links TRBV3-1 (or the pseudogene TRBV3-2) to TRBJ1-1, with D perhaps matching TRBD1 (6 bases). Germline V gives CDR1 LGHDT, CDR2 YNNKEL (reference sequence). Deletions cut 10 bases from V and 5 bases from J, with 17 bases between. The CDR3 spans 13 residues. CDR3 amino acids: CATRINRATEAFF. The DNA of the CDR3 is TGTGCCACCAGGATCAACAGGGCTACTGAAGCTTTCTTT.

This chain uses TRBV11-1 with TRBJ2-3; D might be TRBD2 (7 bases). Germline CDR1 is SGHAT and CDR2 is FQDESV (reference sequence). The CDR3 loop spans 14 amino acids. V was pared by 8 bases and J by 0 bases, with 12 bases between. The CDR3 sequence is CASGRGVSTDTQYF. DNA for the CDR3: TGTGCCAGCGGGAGGGGGGTTAGCACAGATACGCAGTATTTT.